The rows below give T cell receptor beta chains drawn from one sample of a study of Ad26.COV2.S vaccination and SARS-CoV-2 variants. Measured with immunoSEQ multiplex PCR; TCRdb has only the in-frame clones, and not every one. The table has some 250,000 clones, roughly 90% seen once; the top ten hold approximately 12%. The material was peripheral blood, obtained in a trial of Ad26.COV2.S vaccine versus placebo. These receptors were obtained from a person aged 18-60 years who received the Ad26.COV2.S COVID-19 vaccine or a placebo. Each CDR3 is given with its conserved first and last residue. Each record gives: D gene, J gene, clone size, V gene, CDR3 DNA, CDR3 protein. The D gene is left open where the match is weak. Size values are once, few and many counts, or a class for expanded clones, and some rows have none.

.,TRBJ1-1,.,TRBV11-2,TGTGCCAGCAGCTTCATGACGCGGGGCACTGAAGCTTTCTTT,CASSFMTRGTEAFF
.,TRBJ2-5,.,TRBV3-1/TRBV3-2,TGTGCCAGCAGCCAAGATCTTTCCCAGTACTTC,CASSQDLSQYF
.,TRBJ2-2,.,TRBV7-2,TGTGCCAGCAGCTTGCAGGGGAAAACCGGGGAGCTGTTTTTT,CASSLQGKTGELFF
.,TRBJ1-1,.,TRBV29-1,TGCAGCGTCGTAAGACTAGGGATGAACACTGAAGCTTTCTTT,CSVVRLGMNTEAFF
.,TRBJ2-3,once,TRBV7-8,TGTGCCAGCAGCTTGTCTTCCCACACAGATACGCAGTATTTT,CASSLSSHTDTQYF
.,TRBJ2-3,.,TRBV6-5,TGTGCCAGCAGCGGAGGGGCGCCTACAGATACGCAGTATTTT,CASSGGAPTDTQYF
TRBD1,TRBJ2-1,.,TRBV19,TGTGCCAGTAGTATAGGGGGACAGGGGATAGGGGAGCAGTTCTTC,CASSIGGQGIGEQFF
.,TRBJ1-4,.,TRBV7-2,TGTGCCAGCAGCTTACGCGGGGACTATAATGAAAAACTGTTTTTT,CASSLRGDYNEKLFF
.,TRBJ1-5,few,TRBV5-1,TGCGCCAGCAGCTTGGGTGCACTGAATCAGCCCCAGCATTTT,CASSLGALNQPQHF
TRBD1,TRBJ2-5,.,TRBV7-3,TGTGCCAGCAGCCCAACAGGGGGGATCAAGGAGACCCAGTACTTC,CASSPTGGIKETQYF
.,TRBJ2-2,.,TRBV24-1,TGTGCCACCAGTCCAGGGACGATCACCGGGGAGCTGTTTTTT,CATSPGTITGELFF
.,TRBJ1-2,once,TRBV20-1,TGCAGTGCTAGTACTACAGACTTTAACTATGGCTACACCTTC,CSASTTDFNYGYTF
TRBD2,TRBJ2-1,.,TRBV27,TGTGCCAGCAGTTCCCCGGGACTAGCGGAAAATTTCTCCTACAATGAGCAGTTCTTC,CASSSPGLAENFSYNEQFF
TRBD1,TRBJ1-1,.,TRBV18,TGTGCCAGCTCACAAATGGACAGGGAAGCTTTCTTT,CASSQMDREAFF
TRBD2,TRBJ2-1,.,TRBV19,TGTGCCAGTAGTATAGGCGGGGGTGAGCAGTTCTTC,CASSIGGGEQFF
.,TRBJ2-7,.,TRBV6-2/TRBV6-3,TGTGCCAGCAGTTACGGGGGGCAGTCCTACGAGCAGTACTTC,CASSYGGQSYEQYF
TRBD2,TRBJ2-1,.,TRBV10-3,TGTGCCATCAGTCAGTCTAGCGGGGTGTACAATGAGCAGTTCTTC,CAISQSSGVYNEQFF
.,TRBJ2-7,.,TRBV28,TGTGCCAGCGGAAACTACTACGAGCAGTACTTC,CASGNYYEQYF
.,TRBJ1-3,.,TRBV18,TGTGCCAGCTCACTCGGGGGGAGCTCTGGAAACACCATATATTTT,CASSLGGSSGNTIYF
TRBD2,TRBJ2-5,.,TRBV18,TGTGCCAGCTCACCATCGGGACTAGCGGGAGGTTTTCAGTACTTC,CASSPSGLAGGFQYF
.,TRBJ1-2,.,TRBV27,TGTGCCAGCAGCCCCGGGACGGCCTCTTCTTATGGCTACACCTTC,CASSPGTASSYGYTF